This entry concerns a single T cell receptor beta chain. CDR1 is LGHNA and CDR2 is YSLEER in the germline V gene. This CDR3 has 14 residues. The V gene lost 0 bases and the J gene lost 1 base, with 4 bases spanning the gap. This sample is drawn from a study of CD8 T cells in Susac syndrome. RNA, at roughly 0.5 to 1 ug, was reverse transcribed with random hexamers. TCRdb recomputed calls from the immunoSEQ multiplex PCR reads with MiXCR, one row per CDR3 protein. This sample has approximately 100,000 distinct CDR3 sequences, with under 95% found just once. The chain is built from TRBV4-3 and TRBJ1-5; D is undetermined. The sequencing input was CD8+ T cells from PBMCs. The sequence came from a human donor in good health. CDR3 sequence reads: CASSQDSSNQPQHF. The CDR3 nucleotides read TGCGCCAGCAGCCAAGATTCAAGCAATCAGCCCCAGCATTTT.